The source of this TCR beta chain is a study of OX40 agonist ivuxolimab in advanced cancers. Study-wide background: Three patients, one with hepatocellular carcinoma and two with cutaneous melanoma, achieved partial responses.

Sequencing used immunoSEQ multiplex PCR; TCRdb keeps in-frame clones, though not all of them. The table includes tens of thousands of clones, around 93% detected once. Whole-study results and caveats: Undetermined was the antigen specificity of the expanded peripheral T cells. Some nonresponders additionally presented with little normalized T-cell clonal expansion.

Notes on this clone: Its antigen remains unknown.

The sampling schedule covered blood at baseline, cycle 4 day 1, and cycle 7 day 1. The CDR3 has 15 residues. The V and J ends lost 3 bases and 0 bases respectively, with 9 bases between them. The V gene's germline CDR1 is MNHEY and CDR2 SMNVEV (reference sequence). The TCR sequence derives from an adult with an advanced solid tumor such as melanoma, head and neck, liver or kidney cancer. This chain connects TRBV27 to TRBJ1-3; D remains ambiguous. Sequenced material: CD4+ or CD8+ T cells sorted from blood, taken in a trial of the OX40 agonist ivuxolimab. CDR3 nucleotides: TGTGCCAGCAGTTTGACACCTTACTCTGGAAACACCATATATTTT. Amino acid sequence: CASSLTPYSGNTIYF.